The entry below describes one TCR beta chain. Its cognate antigen is unknown. 13 Jbeta primers and 60 Vbeta primers were used for the PCR. Measured with immunoSEQ multiplex PCR; TCRdb has only the in-frame clones, and not every one. The repertoire includes 150,000 to 200,000 clones, roughly 73% of them detected once, and around 11% sits in the top ten. The entry originates in a study of cytomegalovirus exposure and HLA in healthy donors. Study at large: Around 78 million unique TCR sequences came from HLA-typed donors in an early release. Whole-study results and caveats: Reports indicate that TCR beta sequences accurately predicted the HLA-A and HLA-B alleles of most subjects. Earlier findings revealed that most TCR beta V segments proved productive either about 90% or about 30% of the time.

The CDR3 consists of 16 residues. Losses at the gene ends were 3 bases for V and 5 bases for J; bases not matched to a gene: 9. Per the germline V gene, CDR1 is MDHEN and CDR2 is SYDVKM. The specimen sequenced was PBMCs. The sequence was obtained from a man aged 18 to 29 in good health and CMV-seropositive. V and J are TRBV28 and TRBJ2-2; TRBD2 aligns across 7 bases. The CDR3 DNA follows: TGTGCCAGCAGTTTCGCGGGGGTTGCTGGGACCGGGGAGCTGTTTTTT. Translation: CASSFAGVAGTGELFF.